This record concerns one TCR beta chain sequence. The length of the CDR3 is 15 residues. Germline values: CDR1 WNHNN, CDR2 SYGVQD (reference sequence). The germline V and J ends were trimmed by 0 bases and 3 bases, with 11 bases remaining between them. In the authors' methods: Amplification of reference gene primers was used by the study to estimate nucleated cell counts. Clones were read by immunoSEQ multiplex PCR, and TCRdb kept only the in-frame ones, dropping some. V, J and clone size derive from that table, while D and trimming were established from the DNA sequence. Of about 160,000 clones in the sample, over 80% are singletons; the top ten hold over 3.5%. This sample stems from a study of blood T cell repertoires in COVID-19. Overall study context: The origin of the acute and convalescent COVID-19 samples was the United States, Italy and Spain. In each case, the material was cDNA or gDNA derived from T cells, B-cell-depleted T cells, or PBMCs.

Sequenced input: peripheral blood. The J gene is TRBJ2-5, the V gene TRBV10-1; TRBD1 might be the D (6 bases). This sequence originates from a woman in her forties or fifties with acute or convalescent COVID-19. The CDR3 sequence is CASSESQGPEETQYF. CDR3 in DNA: TGCGCCAGCAGTGAGTCTCAGGGGCCCGAAGAGACCCAGTACTTC.